Shown below are 15 T cell receptor beta chains from a single sample sequenced in a study of blood T cells in healthy people across ages. The authors ran a second PCR of about 7 to 12 cycles using a sample-barcoded 5' primer and a J-beta primer mix. Each CDR3 protein is one row after TCRdb ran MiXCR on the 5' RACE reads. The table includes some 850,000 distinct CDR3 sequences, roughly 24% detected once. These same records also appear under a second study, on T cells of mothers and their children.

Sequenced input: blood. Receptors were obtained from a boy aged 10-17 years in good health.

This rearrangement joins TRBV27 to TRBJ2-7; D is unresolved. The CDR3 contains 13 residues. Trimming pared 8 bases from V and 12 bases from J, leaving 23 bases between. Germline V gene lookup returns CDR1 MNHEY and CDR2 SMNVEV (reference sequence). CDR3 region: CASRFVSGARRYF. For the CDR3, the DNA is TGTGCCAGCCGCTTCGTTTCCGGAGCTAGAAGGTACTTC.

A few counts support this clonotype. The chain has TRBV7-9 and TRBJ1-1; 8 bases match TRBD1. Germline V gene lookup returns CDR1 SEHNR and CDR2 FQNEAQ (reference sequence). V shed 5 bases, J shed 3 bases, and the junction held 8 bases outside the gene matches. The CDR3 covers 15 residues. The CDR3 sequence is CASSLTHRGDTEAFF. In DNA form, the CDR3 reads TGTGCCAGCAGCCTCACTCACAGGGGGGACACTGAAGCTTTCTTT.

The V call is TRBV12-5, the J call TRBJ1-5; 7 bases agree with TRBD1. The V and J ends lost 0 bases and 0 bases, in that order; junction bases with no gene match: 11. From germline, CDR1 is LGHNT and CDR2 FRNRAP. This CDR3 has 19 amino acids. The CDR3 here is CASGLVQQGEGDSNQPQHF. The DNA of the CDR3 is TGTGCTAGTGGTTTGGTTCAGCAGGGGGAAGGGGATAGCAATCAGCCCCAGCATTTT.

With respect to this clonotype: The DNA is left out, because the CDR3 cannot be placed on it with certainty; the CDR3 is given as TCRdb lists it. This chain connects TRBV28 to TRBJ2-7; the table's TRBD2 call for D was not verified on the DNA. With termini counted, the CDR3 has 16 amino acids. The V gene's germline CDR1 is MDHEN and CDR2 SYDVKM. CDR3 region: CASSSSFLRRGYEQYF.

This rearrangement joins TRBV6-6 to TRBJ1-2, with a possible D match to TRBD1 (5 bases). Trimming stripped 6 bases from V and 4 bases from J, with 21 bases between. The CDR3 has 16 residues. Germline V gene data show CDR1 as MNHNY and CDR2 as SVGAGI (reference sequence). CDR3 in amino acids: CASSPGGFFLGYGYTF. CDR3 in DNA: TGTGCCAGCAGCCCCGGGGGATTCTTTCTTGGCTATGGCTACACCTTC.

This clonotype has more than one count but fewer than ten. The chain is built from TRBV20-1 and TRBJ2-5; D is perhaps TRBD2 (5 bases). Germline CDR1 is DFQATT and CDR2 is SNEGSKA (reference sequence). The length of the CDR3 is 13 residues. The ends were cut back, 4 bases at V and 5 bases at J, with 14 bases in the middle. DNA of the CDR3: TGCAGTGCTACGTTCAGAGCTAGCGAGACCCAGTACTTC. Translated, it gives CSATFRASETQYF.

The sample holds a few counts of this clonotype. The chain carries TRBV7-9 and TRBJ2-5; D possibly matches TRBD1 or TRBD2 (5 bases each). The germline CDR1 and CDR2 sequences are SEHNR and FQNEAQ (reference sequence). The V end lost 6 bases, the J end lost 3 bases, and 8 bases lay between the germline ends. The CDR3 has 12 amino acids. The CDR3 loop reads CASRQGEETQYF. CDR3 sequence (DNA): TGTGCCAGCAGGCAGGGAGAAGAGACCCAGTACTTC.

This chain joins TRBV28 and TRBJ2-5, with 8 nucleotides matching TRBD1. The J call may be wrong; the DNA end is better matched by TRBJ2-7. Germline V gene lookup returns CDR1 MDHEN and CDR2 SYDVKM. This CDR3 has 13 amino acids. The CDR3 coding sequence is TGTGCCAGCCGAACGACAGGGGTCCACGAGCAGTACTTC. Its protein is CASRTTGVHEQYF.

This clonotype has just a few counts. The chain recombines TRBV20-1 with TRBJ2-7, with TRBD1 matching 7 bases. The germline CDR1 and CDR2 sequences are DFQATT and SNEGSKA (reference sequence). This CDR3 spans 17 amino acids. Here the CDR3 DNA reads TGCAGCGCACAATTAACAGGGGTCTCTAGCCGCTCCTACGAGCAGTACTTC. Residues: CSAQLTGVSSRSYEQYF.

The V and J genes are TRBV7-9 and TRBJ1-5; a possible D gene is TRBD1 (6 bases). Germline CDR1 and CDR2: SEHNR and FQNEAQ (reference sequence). Trimming took 1 base from V and 2 from J, leaving 9 bases between them. The CDR3 is 15 amino acids. CDR3: CASSLENRGNQPQHF. CDR3 nucleotides: TGTGCCAGCAGCTTAGAAAACAGGGGCAATCAGCCCCAGCATTTT.

The chain combines TRBV28 with TRBJ2-1, with 9 positions matching TRBD2. The DNA end favors TRBJ2-7, so the J call may be wrong. The CDR3 covers 16 residues. Germline CDR1 and CDR2: MDHEN and SYDVKM. The DNA for the CDR3 is TGTGCCAGCAGTCCCGCGGGGGGGACGGCCTCCTACGAGCAGTACTTC. Protein sequence: CASSPAGGTASYEQYF.

CDR3 DNA: TGTGCCAGCATCCGAATAGCTTTCTTT. Its protein product is CASIRIAFF. The chain uses TRBV21-1 and TRBJ1-1. TRBV21-1 is designated a pseudogene. This CDR3 is 9 amino acids long.

This chain uses TRBV15 with TRBJ2-5, with no clear D. The length of the CDR3 is 14 residues. Germline CDR1 is LNHNV and CDR2 is YYDKDF (reference sequence). Trimming removed 3 bases from V and 0 bases from J, with 8 bases in between. The CDR3 DNA sequence: TGTGCCACCAGCAGCGTCCTGTACCAAGAGACCCAGTACTTC. This gives the protein CATSSVLYQETQYF.

This clonotype was counted a few times. The chain joins TRBV30 to TRBJ1-6; D remains ambiguous. The CDR3 is made up of 14 amino acids. The germline gives CDR1 GTSNPN, CDR2 SVGIG (reference sequence). Trimming took off 0 bases at V and 8 bases at J, with 11 bases between the two ends. The CDR3 DNA is TGTGCCTGGAGTGTTGGGTTCGGAGATTCACCCCTCCACTTT. Its protein product is CAWSVGFGDSPLHF.

J is TRBJ1-4 and V is TRBV30, with unresolved D. The ends were cut back, 5 bases at V and 8 bases at J, with 15 bases in the middle. CDR3 length equals 13 residues. CDR1 is GTSNPN, CDR2 SVGIG, per germline (reference sequence). Written as DNA, the CDR3 is TGTGCCTGGGGCTCGGACGGCGGGGAAAAACTGTTTTTT. Amino acids: CAWGSDGGEKLFF. The whole variable domain, remainder taken from reference TRBV30 and TRBJ1-4, is SQTIHQWPATLVQPVGSPLSLECTVEGTSNPNLYWYRQAAGRGLQLLFYSVGIGQISSEVPQNLSASRPQDRQFILSSKKLLLSDSGFYLCAWGSDGGEKLFFGSGTQLSVL.